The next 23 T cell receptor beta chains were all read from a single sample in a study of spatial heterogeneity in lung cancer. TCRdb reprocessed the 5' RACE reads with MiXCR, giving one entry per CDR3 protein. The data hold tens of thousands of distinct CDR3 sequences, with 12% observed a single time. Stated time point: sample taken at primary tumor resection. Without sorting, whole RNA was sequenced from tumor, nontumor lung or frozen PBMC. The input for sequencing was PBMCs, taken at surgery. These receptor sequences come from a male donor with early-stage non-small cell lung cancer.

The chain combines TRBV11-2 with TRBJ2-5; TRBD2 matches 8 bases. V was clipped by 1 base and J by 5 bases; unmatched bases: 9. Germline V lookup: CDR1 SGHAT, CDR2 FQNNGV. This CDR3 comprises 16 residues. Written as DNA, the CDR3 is TGTGCCAGCAGCTTAGTTTCCCCGGGGGGGCAGGAGACCCAGTACTTC. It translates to CASSLVSPGGQETQYF. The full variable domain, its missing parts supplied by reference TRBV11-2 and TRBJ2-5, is EAGVAQSPRYKIIEKRQSVAFWCNPISGHATLYWYQQILGQGPKLLIQFQNNGVVDDSQLPKDRFSAERLKGVDSTLKIQPAKLEDSAVYLCASSLVSPGGQETQYFGPGTRLLVL.

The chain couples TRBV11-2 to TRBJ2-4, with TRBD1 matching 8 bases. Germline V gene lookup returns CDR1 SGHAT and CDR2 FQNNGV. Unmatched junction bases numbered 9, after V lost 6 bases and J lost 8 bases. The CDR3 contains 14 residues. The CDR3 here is CASRFGQGGDIQYF. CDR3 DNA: TGTGCCAGCAGATTCGGACAGGGCGGGGACATTCAGTACTTC.

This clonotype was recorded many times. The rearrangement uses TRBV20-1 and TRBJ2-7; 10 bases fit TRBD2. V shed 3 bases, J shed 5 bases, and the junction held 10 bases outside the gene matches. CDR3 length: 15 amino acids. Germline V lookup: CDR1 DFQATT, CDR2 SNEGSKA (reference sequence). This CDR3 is CSASRVAGGPHEQYF. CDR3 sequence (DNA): TGCAGTGCTAGCAGGGTAGCGGGGGGACCCCACGAGCAGTACTTC.

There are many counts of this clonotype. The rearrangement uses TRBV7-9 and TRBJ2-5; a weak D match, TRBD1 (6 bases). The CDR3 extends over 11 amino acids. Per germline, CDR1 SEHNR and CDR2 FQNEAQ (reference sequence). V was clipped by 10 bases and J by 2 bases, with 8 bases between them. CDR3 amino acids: CATGQQETQYF. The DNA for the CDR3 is TGTGCCACCGGACAGCAAGAGACCCAGTACTTC.

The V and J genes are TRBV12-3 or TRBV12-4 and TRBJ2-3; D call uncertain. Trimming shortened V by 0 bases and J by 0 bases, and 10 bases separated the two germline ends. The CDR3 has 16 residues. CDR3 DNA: TGTGCCAGCAGTTTAGCCACACTCTCCAGCACAGATACGCAGTATTTT. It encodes CASSLATLSSTDTQYF.

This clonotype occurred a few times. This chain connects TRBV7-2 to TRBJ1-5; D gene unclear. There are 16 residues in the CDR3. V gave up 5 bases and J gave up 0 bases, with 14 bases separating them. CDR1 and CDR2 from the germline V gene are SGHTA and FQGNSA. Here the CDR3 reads CASSGRTAYSNQPQHF. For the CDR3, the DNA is TGTGCCAGCAGCGGACGGACGGCCTATAGCAATCAGCCCCAGCATTTT.

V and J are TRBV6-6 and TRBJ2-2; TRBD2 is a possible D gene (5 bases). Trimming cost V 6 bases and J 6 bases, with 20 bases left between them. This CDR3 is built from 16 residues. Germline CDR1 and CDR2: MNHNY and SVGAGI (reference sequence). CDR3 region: CASSPPATRSAGELFF. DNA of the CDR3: TGTGCCAGCAGCCCACCCGCCACTAGATCAGCCGGGGAGCTGTTTTTT.

This CDR3 reads CAYSGLAGANEQFF. CDR3 bases: TGTGCCTACTCGGGACTAGCGGGAGCTAATGAGCAGTTCTTC. The chain recombines TRBV30 with TRBJ2-1; TRBD2 matches at 14 bases. After removal of 7 bases from V and 7 bases from J, the junction contained 6 bases not matched to a gene. The CDR3 has 14 amino acids. Germline V gene sequence: CDR1 GTSNPN, CDR2 SVGIG (reference sequence).

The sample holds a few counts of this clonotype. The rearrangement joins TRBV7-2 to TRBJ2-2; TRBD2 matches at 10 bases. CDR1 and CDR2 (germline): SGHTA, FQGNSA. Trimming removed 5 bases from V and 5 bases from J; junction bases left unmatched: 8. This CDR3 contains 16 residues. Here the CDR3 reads CASSILSGGLTGELFF. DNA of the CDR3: TGTGCCAGCAGCATACTTAGCGGGGGGCTTACCGGGGAGCTGTTTTTT.

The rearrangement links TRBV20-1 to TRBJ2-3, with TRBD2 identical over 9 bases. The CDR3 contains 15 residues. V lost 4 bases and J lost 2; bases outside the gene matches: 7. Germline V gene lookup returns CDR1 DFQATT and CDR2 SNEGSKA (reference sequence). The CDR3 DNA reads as TGCAGTGCTACCTCTAGCGGGATGTTCACAGATACGCAGTATTTT. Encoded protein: CSATSSGMFTDTQYF.

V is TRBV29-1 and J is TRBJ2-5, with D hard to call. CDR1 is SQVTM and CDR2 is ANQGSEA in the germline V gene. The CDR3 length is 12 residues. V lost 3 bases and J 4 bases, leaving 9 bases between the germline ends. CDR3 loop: CSVDGQRETQYF. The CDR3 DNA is TGCAGCGTTGATGGGCAACGAGAGACCCAGTACTTC.

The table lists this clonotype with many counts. The chain's CDR3 is CSASRGAYNEQFF. CDR3 nucleotide sequence: TGCAGTGCTAGTCGGGGGGCCTACAATGAGCAGTTCTTC. This sequence joins TRBV20-1 and TRBJ2-1; 7 nucleotides agree with TRBD2. The CDR3 loop spans 13 amino acids. Germline-derived CDR1 and CDR2 are DFQATT and SNEGSKA (reference sequence). Trimming cost V 3 bases and J 2 bases; bases outside gene matches: 1.

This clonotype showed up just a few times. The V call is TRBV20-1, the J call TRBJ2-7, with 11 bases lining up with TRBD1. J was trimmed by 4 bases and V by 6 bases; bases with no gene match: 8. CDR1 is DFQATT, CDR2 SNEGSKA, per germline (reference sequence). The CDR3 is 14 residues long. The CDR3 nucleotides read TGCAGTGCAACAACCGGGACAGGGGGTTACGAGCAGTACTTC. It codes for CSATTGTGGYEQYF.

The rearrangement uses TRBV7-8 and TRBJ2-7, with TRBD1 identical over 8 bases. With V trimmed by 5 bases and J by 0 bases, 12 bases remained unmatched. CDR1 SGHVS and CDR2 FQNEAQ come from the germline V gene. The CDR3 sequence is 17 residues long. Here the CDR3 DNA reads TGTGCCAGCAGCCTCCAACTCGGACAGGGAAGCTCCTACGAGCAGTACTTC. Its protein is CASSLQLGQGSSYEQYF.

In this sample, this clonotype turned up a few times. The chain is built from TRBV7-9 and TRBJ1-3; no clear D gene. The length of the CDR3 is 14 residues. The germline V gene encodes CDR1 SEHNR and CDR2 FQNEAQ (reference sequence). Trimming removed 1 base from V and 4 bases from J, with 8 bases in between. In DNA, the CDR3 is TGTGCCAGCAGCTTAGGGCTCGGGGGAAACACCATATATTTT. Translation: CASSLGLGGNTIYF.

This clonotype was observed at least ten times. Here the CDR3 reads CSAGNSGGVTDTQYF. The CDR3 nucleotides are TGCAGTGCCGGGAATAGCGGGGGGGTCACAGATACGCAGTATTTT. The chain carries TRBV20-1 and TRBJ2-3, with 11 bases lining up with TRBD2. CDR1 is DFQATT, CDR2 SNEGSKA, per germline (reference sequence). Losses at the gene ends were 6 bases for V and 2 bases for J; bases not matched to a gene: 7. CDR3 length equals 15 residues.

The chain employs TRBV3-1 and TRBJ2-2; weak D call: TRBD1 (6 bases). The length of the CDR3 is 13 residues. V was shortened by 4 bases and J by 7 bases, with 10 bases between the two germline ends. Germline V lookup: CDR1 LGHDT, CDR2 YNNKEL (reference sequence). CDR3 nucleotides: TGTGCCAGCAGCCCACAGGGTATCGGGGAGCTGTTTTTT. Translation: CASSPQGIGELFF.

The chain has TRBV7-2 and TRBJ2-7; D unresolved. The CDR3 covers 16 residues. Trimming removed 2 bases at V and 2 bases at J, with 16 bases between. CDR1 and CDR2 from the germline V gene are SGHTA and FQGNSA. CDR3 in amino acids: CASSLQNSVPTYEQYF. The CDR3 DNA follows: TGTGCCAGCAGCTTACAGAACTCGGTCCCCACCTACGAGCAGTACTTC. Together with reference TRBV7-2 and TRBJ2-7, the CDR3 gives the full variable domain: GAGVSQSPSNKVTEKGKDVELRCDPISGHTALYWYRQSLGQGLEFLIYFQGNSAPDKSGLPSDRFSAERTGGSVSTLTIQRTQQEDSAVYLCASSLQNSVPTYEQYFGPGTRLTVT.

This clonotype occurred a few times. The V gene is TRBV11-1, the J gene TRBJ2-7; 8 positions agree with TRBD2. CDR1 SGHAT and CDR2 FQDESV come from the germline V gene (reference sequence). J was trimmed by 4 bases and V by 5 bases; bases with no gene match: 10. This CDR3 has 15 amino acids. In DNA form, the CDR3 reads TGTGCCAGCAGCCCCCCTAGCGGGTCGCTATACGAGCAGTACTTC. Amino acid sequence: CASSPPSGSLYEQYF. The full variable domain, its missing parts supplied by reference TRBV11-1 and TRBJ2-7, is EAEVAQSPRYKITEKSQAVAFWCDPISGHATLYWYRQILGQGPELLVQFQDESVVDDSQLPKDRFSAERLKGVDSTLKIQPAELGDSAMYLCASSPPSGSLYEQYFGPGTRLTVT.

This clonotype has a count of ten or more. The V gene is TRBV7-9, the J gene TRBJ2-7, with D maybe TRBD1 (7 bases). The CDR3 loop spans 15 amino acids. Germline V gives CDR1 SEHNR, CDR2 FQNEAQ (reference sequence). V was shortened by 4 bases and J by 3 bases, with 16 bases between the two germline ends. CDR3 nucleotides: TGTGCCAGCAGCTCCAGAGGGGGCGGGAACTACGAGCAGTACTTC. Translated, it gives CASSSRGGGNYEQYF.

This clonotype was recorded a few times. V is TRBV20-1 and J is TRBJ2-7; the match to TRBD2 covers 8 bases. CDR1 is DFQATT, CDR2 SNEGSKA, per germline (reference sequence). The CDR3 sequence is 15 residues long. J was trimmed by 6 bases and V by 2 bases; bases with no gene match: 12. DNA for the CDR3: TGCAGTGCTAGATGGGCTACCGGGGGGGCCTTCGAGCAGTACTTC. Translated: CSARWATGGAFEQYF.

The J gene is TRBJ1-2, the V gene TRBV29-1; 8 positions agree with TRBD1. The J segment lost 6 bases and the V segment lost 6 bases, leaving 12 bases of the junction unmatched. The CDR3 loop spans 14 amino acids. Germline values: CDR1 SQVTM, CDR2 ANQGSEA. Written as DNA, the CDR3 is TGCAGCGTGCTCTTTGACAGGGGACATCATGGCTACACCTTC. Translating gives CSVLFDRGHHGYTF.

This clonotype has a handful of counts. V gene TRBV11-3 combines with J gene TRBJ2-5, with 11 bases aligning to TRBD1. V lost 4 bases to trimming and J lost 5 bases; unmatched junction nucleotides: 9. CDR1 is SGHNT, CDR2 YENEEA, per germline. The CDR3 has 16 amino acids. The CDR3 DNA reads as TGTGCCAGCAGCTCACGCGGACAGGGGGCAGGGGAGACCCAGTACTTC. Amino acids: CASSSRGQGAGETQYF.